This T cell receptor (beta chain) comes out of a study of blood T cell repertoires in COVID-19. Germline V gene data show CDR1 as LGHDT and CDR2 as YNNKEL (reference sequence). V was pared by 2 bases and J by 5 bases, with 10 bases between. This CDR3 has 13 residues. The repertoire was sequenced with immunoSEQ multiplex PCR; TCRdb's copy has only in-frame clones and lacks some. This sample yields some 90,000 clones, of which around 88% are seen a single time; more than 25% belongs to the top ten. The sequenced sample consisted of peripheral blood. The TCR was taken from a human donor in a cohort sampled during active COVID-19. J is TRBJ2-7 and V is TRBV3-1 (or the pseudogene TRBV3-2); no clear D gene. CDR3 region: CASSQKSDHEQYF. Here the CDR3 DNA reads TGTGCCAGCAGCCAAAAAAGCGACCACGAGCAGTACTTC.